This passage covers 10 T cell receptor beta chains from one sample sequenced in a study of T cells in Graves' hyperthyroidism and ophthalmopathy. Amplified regions were TCR beta CDR3 sequences from RNA transcripts. HTBI primers drove first-round RT-PCR of the TCR CDR3. TCRdb re-called the multiplex PCR reads with MiXCR, one entry per CDR3 protein. The sample lists hundreds of thousands of distinct CDR3 sequences; 18% were seen once. Source material: blood. All receptors derive from a woman in her forties or fifties with Graves' hyperthyroidism that later progressed to Graves' ophthalmopathy.

Only a few counts were recorded for this clonotype. This chain joins TRBV6-1 and TRBJ1-6, with D possibly matching TRBD1 (6 bases). CDR3 size: 14 residues. Trimming removed 3 bases from V and 7 bases from J, with 10 bases in between. Germline values: CDR1 MNHNS, CDR2 SASEGT. In nucleotides, the CDR3 is TGTGCCAGCAGTGATAGACAGGAAAATTCACCCCTCCACTTT. It codes for CASSDRQENSPLHF.

J is TRBJ2-2 and V is TRBV19; D gene ambiguous. The germline CDR1 and CDR2 sequences are LNHDA and SQIVND (reference sequence). This CDR3 is built from 13 residues. The V end lost 7 bases, the J end lost 0 bases, and 6 bases lay between the germline ends. The CDR3 sequence: CASTGPNTGELFF. CDR3 DNA: TGTGCCAGTACTGGCCCGAACACCGGGGAGCTGTTTTTT.

Ten or more counts support this clonotype. The chain employs TRBV20-1 and TRBJ1-2; 7 bases line up with TRBD1. After removal of 6 bases from V and 4 bases from J, the junction contained 5 bases not matched to a gene. The germline CDR1 and CDR2 sequences are DFQATT and SNEGSKA (reference sequence). CDR3 length equals 12 residues. CDR3 nucleotides: TGCAGTGCAACAGGGGAGGGCTATGGCTACACCTTC. Translation: CSATGEGYGYTF.

This sequence joins TRBV18 and TRBJ2-5, with D perhaps TRBD2 (5 bases). CDR3 size: 15 residues. Germline-derived CDR1 and CDR2 are KGHSH and LQKENI. Between the trimmed V and J ends, which lost 3 bases and 5 bases, there was a span of 16 bases. For the CDR3, the DNA is TGTGCCAGCTCACCGCGGACCCAGACGGGGGAGACCCAGTACTTC. Protein product: CASSPRTQTGETQYF. The full variable domain, its missing parts supplied by reference TRBV18 and TRBJ2-5, is NAGVMQNPRHLVRRRGQEARLRCSPMKGHSHVYWYRQLPEEGLKFMVYLQKENIIDESGMPKERFSAEFPKEGPSILRIQQVVRGDSAAYFCASSPRTQTGETQYFGPGTRLLVL.

This clonotype was seen many times. The chain carries TRBV7-8 and TRBJ1-2, with 12 bases aligning to TRBD1. Germline V lookup: CDR1 SGHVS, CDR2 FQNEAQ. V lost 1 base and J lost 4; bases outside the gene matches: 4. The CDR3 totals 16 residues. The CDR3 region has the DNA TGTGCCAGCAGCTTAGACCCGGGACAGGGGGCCTATGGCTACACCTTC. This sequence encodes CASSLDPGQGAYGYTF.

This clonotype was recorded at least ten times. One end of the junction fails to match germline, which may point to a read error. This chain joins TRBV7-3 and TRBJ2-1; 7 bases map to TRBD1. The germline gives CDR1 SGHTA, CDR2 FQGTGA. The CDR3 has 14 amino acids. CDR3 protein: CASSLGDSYYEQFF. The CDR3 bases are TGTGCCAGCAGCTTAGGGGACAGCTACTATGAGCAGTTCTTC.

The gene calls are TRBV6-1 and TRBJ1-1; the D gene is possibly TRBD1 (5 bases). The ends were cut back, 6 bases at V and 1 base at J, with 21 bases in the middle. The CDR3 length is 17 residues. Germline CDR1 MNHNS, CDR2 SASEGT. This CDR3 reads CASRRLGTRAKNTEAFF. The CDR3 DNA is TGTGCCAGCAGACGACTAGGAACCAGGGCGAAGAACACTGAAGCTTTCTTT.

Comment on this clonotype: Possible read error: a much larger clone is one base away. V is TRBV12-3 or TRBV12-4 and J is TRBJ2-7, with 7 bases aligning to TRBD1. J gave up 1 base and V 4 bases, and 4 bases lay outside the gene matches. The CDR3 has 14 amino acids. The CDR3 reads CASSYPDRSYEQYF. CDR3 nucleotide sequence: TGTGCCAGCAGTTATCCGGACAGGTCCTACGAGCAGTACTTC.

The chain employs TRBV5-4 and TRBJ1-5; possible D gene TRBD1, 6 bases. The CDR3 has 15 residues. Germline V gene lookup returns CDR1 SGHNT and CDR2 YYREEE (reference sequence). The germline V and J ends were trimmed by 5 bases and 0 bases, with 12 bases remaining between them. DNA for the CDR3: TGTGCCAGCAGTACAGGGATGCGTAGCAATCAGCCCCAGCATTTT. It is translated as CASSTGMRSNQPQHF. The variable domain in full, with the rest retrieved from reference TRBV5-4 and TRBJ1-5, is ETGVTQSPTHLIKTRGQQVTLRCSSQSGHNTVSWYQQALGQGPQFIFQYYREEENGRGNFPPRFSGLQFPNYSSELNVNALELDDSALYLCASSTGMRSNQPQHFGDGTRLSIL.

This clonotype was seen ten or more times. The gene calls are TRBV12-3 or TRBV12-4 and TRBJ1-1; TRBD1 is a possible D gene (5 bases). The CDR3 is 15 amino acids. The CDR3 protein is CATTTAGDSTTEAFF. The DNA of the CDR3 is TGTGCTACTACCACTGCGGGGGATTCAACGACTGAAGCTTTCTTT.